These T cell receptor beta chains were read from a single sample in a study of CD8+CD57+ T cells in acquired aplastic anemia. TCRdb re-called the reads through MiXCR, storing one row per CDR3 protein. Of about 20,000 distinct CDR3 sequences in the sample, around 40% are singletons; the top ten hold 80% to 90%. The sequenced material came from CD8+CD57+ T cells sorted from PBMCs. These receptor sequences come from a human donor with aplastic anemia. CDR3s include the opening cysteine and the closing phenylalanine or tryptophan. Fields, in order: V gene, J gene, D gene, clone size, CDR3 protein, CDR3 DNA. A D gene is named only where the DNA matches it firmly. Size is stated for part of the rows, as once, few or many counts, or as a class when the clone is expanded.

TRBV20-1,TRBJ1-2,TRBD1,-,CSARPGGDLYGYTF,TGCAGTGCTAGGCCAGGGGGCGACCTATATGGCTACACCTTC
TRBV6-1,TRBJ2-1,-,-,CASRRGQGDSYNEQFF,TGTGCCAGCAGGAGAGGGCAGGGCGACTCCTACAATGAGCAGTTCTTC
TRBV11-2,TRBJ2-7,-,-,CASSLDRDNSYEQYF,TGTGCCAGCAGCTTAGATCGGGACAACTCCTACGAGCAGTACTTC
TRBV6-6,TRBJ2-7,TRBD1,few,CASSYRQGDEQYF,TGTGCCAGCAGTTACCGACAGGGCGACGAGCAGTACTTC
TRBV5-1,TRBJ1-1,-,few,CASSLVAGRQNTEAFF,TGCGCCAGCAGCTTGGTGGCAGGACGGCAGAACACTGAAGCTTTCTTT
TRBV6-5,TRBJ2-3,-,-,CASSGGRTDTQYF,TGTGCCAGCAGCGGGGGCCGCACAGATACGCAGTATTTT
TRBV15,TRBJ1-5,TRBD1,-,CATSRTGDEGNQPQHF,TGTGCCACCAGCCGGACAGGGGACGAGGGCAATCAGCCCCAGCATTTT
TRBV12-3/TRBV12-4,TRBJ2-7,-,many,CASSLADSKLREQYF,TGTGCCAGCAGTTTAGCTGACAGTAAACTCCGGGAGCAGTACTTC
TRBV25-1,TRBJ2-2,TRBD2,few,CASSASSGGYTGELFF,TGTGCCAGCAGTGCTTCTAGCGGGGGTTACACCGGGGAGCTGTTTTTT
TRBV4-1,TRBJ1-5,-,-,CASSQWSRGRGGDQPQHF,TGCGCCAGCAGCCAATGGAGTAGAGGGAGGGGAGGTGATCAGCCCCAGCATTTT
TRBV12-3/TRBV12-4,TRBJ2-2,TRBD1,few,CASSLTQGTGELFF,TGTGCCAGCAGTCTCACACAGGGGACCGGGGAGCTGTTTTTT
TRBV3-1,TRBJ2-1,-,-,CASSHLYNEQFF,TGTGCCAGCAGCCACCTTTACAATGAGCAGTTCTTC
TRBV20-1,TRBJ2-3,TRBD1,-,CSARDPPVRGTGGADTQYF,TGCAGTGCTAGAGATCCCCCCGTTCGCGGGACAGGGGGCGCAGATACGCAGTATTTT
TRBV12-3/TRBV12-4,TRBJ2-3,TRBD2,-,CASSDSASGGADTQYF,TGTGCCAGCAGTGACTCGGCTAGCGGGGGGGCGGATACGCAGTATTTT
TRBV19,TRBJ2-7,TRBD1,-,CASSIGQARYEQYF,TGTGCCAGTAGTATTGGACAGGCAAGGTACGAGCAGTACTTC
TRBV5-4,TRBJ2-5,TRBD1,once,CASSQIGTGVGEQYF,TGTGCCAGCAGTCAGATCGGGACAGGGGTGGGTGAGCAGTACTTC
TRBV15,TRBJ2-1,TRBD2,-,CATSRSRVVRGSYEQFF,TGTGCCACCAGCAGATCCAGGGTGGTGCGGGGGTCGTACGAGCAGTTCTTC
TRBV6-4,TRBJ2-2,-,-,CASSELAGSHTGELLF,TGTGCCAGCAGTGAACTAGCAGGATCGCACACCGGGGAGCTGCTTTTT
TRBV15,TRBJ2-7,TRBD1,few,CATSRGTGGSYEQYF,TGTGCCACCAGCAGAGGGACAGGGGGCTCCTACGAGCAGTACTTC
TRBV28,TRBJ1-5,-,-,CASSTNRLNSNQPQHF,TGTGCCAGCAGTACCAACAGGCTTAATAGCAATCAGCCCCAGCATTTT
TRBV6-6,TRBJ2-5,TRBD2,-,CASSVSAGGGAETQYF,TGTGCCAGCAGTGTTTCAGCGGGCGGGGGGGCAGAGACCCAGTACTTC
TRBV20-1,TRBJ2-1,-,-,CSARTDYFTEQFF,TGCAGTGCTAGAACGGACTACTTCACTGAGCAGTTCTTC
TRBV11-3,TRBJ1-5,-,-,CASSLSSGQPQHF,TGTGCCAGCAGCTTGTCCAGCGGACAGCCCCAGCATTTT
TRBV7-8,TRBJ2-4,-,-,CASSLGTVKNIQYF,TGTGCCAGCAGCTTAGGGACAGTAAAAAACATTCAGTACTTC
TRBV3-1,TRBJ2-7,-,-,CASSQVSGYEQYF,TGTGCCAGCAGCCAAGTATCCGGCTACGAGCAGTACTTC
TRBV2,TRBJ1-1,TRBD1,-,CASTSGTGNTEAFF,TGTGCCAGCACCTCCGGGACAGGTAACACTGAAGCTTTCTTT
TRBV2,TRBJ2-1,TRBD2,-,CASSPVPSGGALYNEQFF,TGTGCCAGCAGCCCGGTCCCTAGCGGGGGGGCCCTCTACAATGAGCAGTTCTTC
TRBV7-9,TRBJ2-2,-,few,CASSGRYPGELFF,TGTGCCAGCAGCGGACGATATCCCGGGGAGCTGTTTTTT
TRBV12-3/TRBV12-4,TRBJ1-1,-,many,CASSLRRASLPEAFF,TGTGCCAGCAGTTTAAGAAGGGCGTCACTCCCTGAAGCTTTCTTT
TRBV7-9,TRBJ2-7,-,-,CASSSNREKKTSYEQYF,TGTGCCAGCAGCTCAAACCGGGAGAAGAAGACCTCCTACGAGCAGTACTTC
TRBV24-1,TRBJ1-2,-,-,CATSDTDFSGYTF,TGTGCCACCAGTGATACGGATTTTAGTGGCTACACCTTC
TRBV12-3/TRBV12-4,TRBJ1-5,TRBD1,-,CASRDRESQPQHF,TGTGCCAGCAGGGACAGGGAAAGTCAGCCCCAGCATTTT
TRBV12-3/TRBV12-4,TRBJ2-7,-,medium-sized,CASSFLGEQYF,TGTGCCAGCAGTTTTCTGGGCGAGCAGTACTTC
TRBV7-2,TRBJ2-7,TRBD2,-,CASSLMGGPYEQYF,TGTGCCAGCAGCTTGATGGGAGGGCCCTACGAGCAGTACTTC
TRBV2,TRBJ2-5,-,-,CASRNTPGTRETQYF,TGTGCCAGCAGGAACACCCCCGGGACGAGGGAGACCCAGTACTTC
TRBV6-4,TRBJ2-3,-,many,CASSDSTGGGTDTQYF,TGTGCCAGCAGTGACTCAACGGGGGGCGGAACAGATACGCAGTATTTT
TRBV7-3,TRBJ2-5,-,few,CASSLNREETQYF,TGTGCCAGCAGCTTAAACAGGGAAGAGACCCAGTACTTC
TRBV20-1,TRBJ2-2,-,-,CSARDRDTGTGELFF,TGCAGTGCTAGAGATCGTGACACGGGGACCGGGGAGCTGTTTTTT
TRBV5-5,TRBJ2-7,-,-,CASSLGAGFGGQYF,TGTGCCAGCAGCTTGGGGGCAGGGTTTGGGGGGCAGTACTTC
TRBV24-1,TRBJ2-1,TRBD1,few,CATSDPGTGGNDEQFF,TGTGCCACCAGTGATCCCGGGACAGGGGGGAACGATGAGCAGTTCTTC
TRBV5-5,TRBJ2-7,-,medium-sized,CASSLVPGTVYEQYF,TGTGCCAGCAGCTTGGTCCCAGGGACCGTCTACGAGCAGTACTTC
TRBV6-6,TRBJ2-7,TRBD2,few,CASRGGAYEQYF,TGTGCCAGCAGGGGGGGGGCCTACGAGCAGTACTTC
TRBV6-4,TRBJ2-1,TRBD2,many,CASSDGVAGGIDEQFF,TGTGCCAGCAGTGACGGTGTAGCGGGAGGTATCGATGAGCAGTTCTTC
TRBV6-1,TRBJ2-3,TRBD2,few,CASRGLAGGPDTQYF,TGTGCCAGCAGGGGACTAGCGGGGGGGCCAGATACGCAGTATTTT
TRBV19,TRBJ2-2,-,many,CASSIGAREGELFF,TGTGCCAGTAGTATTGGGGCTAGAGAAGGGGAGCTGTTTTTT
TRBV5-6,TRBJ2-7,-,-,CASSETRLYEQYF,TGTGCCAGCAGCGAGACTAGATTGTACGAGCAGTACTTC
TRBV2,TRBJ2-3,TRBD1,once,CTSSGSQGAVADTQYF,TGTACCAGCAGTGGCTCACAGGGGGCCGTTGCAGATACGCAGTATTTT
TRBV24-1,TRBJ2-7,TRBD2,few,CAITSGSSYEQYF,TGTGCCATCACCAGCGGGAGCTCCTACGAGCAGTACTTC
TRBV7-9,TRBJ2-3,-,-,CASSFTVVVTQYF,TGTGCCAGCAGCTTCACCGTTGTGGTTACGCAGTATTTT
TRBV6-4,TRBJ1-6,-,-,CASSDRDNSPLHF,TGTGCCAGCAGTGACAGGGATAATTCACCCCTCCACTTT
TRBV29-1,TRBJ2-7,TRBD1,few,CSAKGDRGGEQYF,TGCAGCGCGAAGGGAGACAGGGGAGGTGAGCAGTACTTC
TRBV7-9,TRBJ2-3,TRBD2,-,CASSPRLAGGRGDTQYF,TGTGCCAGCAGCCCCCGACTAGCGGGAGGCCGCGGGGATACGCAGTATTTT
TRBV6-6,TRBJ2-3,-,-,CASSSSGDTQYF,TGTGCCAGCAGTTCCTCGGGAGATACGCAGTATTTT
TRBV2,TRBJ1-1,TRBD1,-,CATTGGLNTEAFF,TGTGCCACCACAGGGGGCCTGAACACTGAAGCTTTCTTT
TRBV6-1,TRBJ1-1,-,-,CASSLYAPRFNTEAFF,TGTGCCAGCAGCCTCTACGCCCCCCGGTTCAACACTGAAGCTTTCTTT